Presented here are 21 T cell receptor beta chains from one specimen sequenced in a study of CD8 T cells in ankylosing spondylitis. TCRdb independently ran MiXCR on the 5' RACE reads; one entry per CDR3 protein. Of about 42,000 distinct CDR3 sequences in the sample, roughly 2.5% were seen once. Sequencing used blood, either unsorted or a sorted T cell fraction (not recorded which). The source is a male donor with ankylosing spondylitis or in good health (not recorded which).

This clonotype has ten or more counts. V usage is TRBV9 and J usage is TRBJ2-1; possible D gene TRBD2, 6 bases. Germline loops: CDR1 SGDLS, CDR2 YYNGEE. The length of the CDR3 is 15 residues. With 6 bases removed from V and 10 bases from J, the gap between germline ends came to 23 bases. The CDR3 nucleotides are TGTGCCAGCAACTCTCCGGGACTGGGCATTCGGGAGCAGTTCTTC. The encoded protein is CASNSPGLGIREQFF.

This clonotype was seen repeatedly, ten times or more. The chain joins TRBV9 to TRBJ2-5; 7 nucleotides match TRBD1. This CDR3 has 16 residues. The V gene's germline CDR1 is SGDLS and CDR2 YYNGEE. The V gene end was trimmed by 0 bases and the J gene end by 5 bases; junction bases not matched to a gene: 10. The CDR3 nucleotides are TGTGCCAGCAGCGTAGAGAGGGGGCGCGGCGGGGAGACCCAGTACTTC. It translates to CASSVERGRGGETQYF.

Many counts were recorded for this clonotype. The gene calls are TRBV9 and TRBJ1-5, with a tentative D call TRBD1 (5 bases). The CDR3 spans 13 residues. The germline V and J ends were trimmed by 4 bases and 4 bases, with 9 bases remaining between them. Germline V CDR1 and CDR2: SGDLS, YYNGEE. This chain's CDR3 is CASSPDRNQPQHF. DNA of the CDR3: TGTGCCAGCAGCCCTGACAGAAATCAGCCCCAGCATTTT. Complete variable domain (other parts from reference TRBV9 and TRBJ1-5): DSGVTQTPKHLITATGQRVTLRCSPRSGDLSVYWYQQSLDQGLQFLIQYYNGEERAKGNILERFSAQQFPDLHSELNLSSLELGDSALYFCASSPDRNQPQHFGDGTRLSIL.

The sample holds many counts of this clonotype. The chain joins TRBV9 to TRBJ2-5, with D possibly TRBD1 on 6 matching bases. The V end was cut by 4 bases, the J end by 9 bases, with 16 bases between. Germline V CDR1 and CDR2: SGDLS, YYNGEE. This CDR3 is built from 13 residues. The CDR3 spells CASSSGTTASQYF. The CDR3 DNA reads TGTGCCAGCAGCTCAGGGACAACCGCGTCCCAGTACTTC.

This clonotype was observed many times. The V gene is TRBV9, the J gene TRBJ2-3; D possibly uses TRBD1 or TRBD2 (5 bases each). The CDR3 is 14 residues long. Germline values: CDR1 SGDLS, CDR2 YYNGEE. Between the trimmed V and J ends, which lost 0 bases and 3 bases, there was a span of 8 bases. Here the CDR3 reads CASSVGGWTDTQYF. As DNA, the CDR3 is TGTGCCAGCAGCGTAGGGGGGTGGACAGATACGCAGTATTTT.

This clonotype was detected many times. The chain combines TRBV9 with TRBJ2-1, with 13 bases that match TRBD2. This CDR3 is built from 14 residues. Germline CDR1 is SGDLS and CDR2 is YYNGEE. V trimming: 4 bases; J trimming: 6 bases; junction bases outside the gene matches: 1. CDR3 nucleotides: TGTGCCAGCAGCTGGACTAGCGGGAGCAATGAGCAGTTCTTC. Translated: CASSWTSGSNEQFF.

This clonotype came up many times. The chain carries TRBV9 and TRBJ1-1; D unresolved. CDR3 length: 13 amino acids. The germline V and J ends were trimmed by 4 bases and 0 bases, with 7 bases remaining between them. Looked up from germline, CDR1 is SGDLS and CDR2 is YYNGEE. Written as DNA, the CDR3 is TGTGCCAGCAGCCCAGAGGTGAACACTGAAGCTTTCTTT. Protein product: CASSPEVNTEAFF.

This clonotype was counted at least ten times. This rearrangement joins TRBV9 to TRBJ2-3; 8 bases are a match to TRBD2. The V gene's germline CDR1 is SGDLS and CDR2 YYNGEE. The ends lost 4 bases at V and 5 bases at J; junction bases unmatched: 12. The CDR3 sequence is 16 residues long. In DNA form, the CDR3 reads TGTGCCAGCAGCCCGAGGGGAGCGGGAGCTGGAGATACGCAGTATTTT. Protein product: CASSPRGAGAGDTQYF.

This clonotype showed up many times. The CDR3 nucleotides are TGTGCCAGCAGCGTAGGCGGCAGGGGGTTAGGCGAGCAGTACTTC. This gives the protein CASSVGGRGLGEQYF. V and J are TRBV9 and TRBJ2-7; 7 nucleotides match TRBD1. CDR1 is SGDLS and CDR2 is YYNGEE in the germline V gene. The CDR3 runs 15 residues. Unmatched junction bases numbered 9, after V lost 0 bases and J lost 6 bases.

This clonotype came up many times. This chain joins TRBV9 and TRBJ2-1; 10 nucleotides line up with TRBD2. The CDR3 is 15 amino acids. With V trimmed by 4 bases and J by 2 bases, 3 bases remained unmatched. Germline V gene data show CDR1 as SGDLS and CDR2 as YYNGEE. The CDR3 sequence is CASSSSGRAYNEQFF. CDR3 bases: TGTGCCAGCAGCTCCAGCGGGAGGGCCTACAATGAGCAGTTCTTC.

Many counts were recorded for this clonotype. This chain joins TRBV9 and TRBJ1-6, with D unclear. Germline CDR1 SGDLS, CDR2 YYNGEE. V was shortened by 7 bases and J by 8 bases, with 16 bases between the two germline ends. The CDR3 is made up of 14 amino acids. CDR3 bases: TGTGCCAGCGGCCGGGAGGCGGGCGATTCACCCCTCCACTTT. Translation gives CASGREAGDSPLHF.

In this sample, this clonotype turned up many times. The chain recombines TRBV9 with TRBJ2-3, with 7 bases identical to TRBD2. The V gene's germline CDR1 is SGDLS and CDR2 YYNGEE. V was pared by 4 bases and J by 2 bases, with 16 bases of the junction left unmatched. This CDR3 spans 18 amino acids. CDR3 amino acids: CASSQKRVPSGNTDTQYF. CDR3 bases: TGTGCCAGCAGCCAAAAAAGGGTACCCAGCGGGAACACAGATACGCAGTATTTT.

This clonotype appeared many times. The chain links TRBV9 to TRBJ2-5; 8 bases agree with TRBD2. The CDR3 consists of 19 residues. With V trimmed by 0 bases and J by 0 bases, 13 bases remained unmatched. Germline CDR1 reads SGDLS; CDR2 reads YYNGEE. CDR3 sequence reads: CASSVAGTGLAGHQETQYF. The CDR3 DNA reads as TGTGCCAGCAGCGTAGCGGGGACCGGGCTAGCGGGCCACCAAGAGACCCAGTACTTC.

The rearrangement links TRBV9 to TRBJ2-1, with 9 bases identical to TRBD2. J gave up 4 bases and V 3 bases, and 8 bases lay outside the gene matches. This CDR3 is built from 16 residues. CDR1 SGDLS and CDR2 YYNGEE come from the germline V gene. The CDR3 loop reads CASSAPPAGGYNEQFF. CDR3 DNA sequence: TGTGCCAGCAGCGCACCACCAGCGGGGGGATACAATGAGCAGTTCTTC.

This clonotype has ten or more counts. V is TRBV9 and J is TRBJ2-2; TRBD2 aligns across 16 bases. V trimming: 5 bases; J trimming: 7 bases; junction bases outside the gene matches: 5. Germline V gene lookup returns CDR1 SGDLS and CDR2 YYNGEE. CDR3 length equals 16 residues. The CDR3 nucleotides read TGTGCCAGCAGGGCCGGGACTAGCGGGAGGGGCGGGGAGCTGTTTTTT. Residues: CASRAGTSGRGGELFF. Variable domain in full (rest from reference TRBV9 and TRBJ2-2): DSGVTQTPKHLITATGQRVTLRCSPRSGDLSVYWYQQSLDQGLQFLIQYYNGEERAKGNILERFSAQQFPDLHSELNLSSLELGDSALYFCASRAGTSGRGGELFFGEGSRLTVL.

This clonotype was counted many times. V and J are TRBV9 and TRBJ2-5, with TRBD2 as a possible D gene (6 bases). This CDR3 has 14 amino acids. Germline loops: CDR1 SGDLS, CDR2 YYNGEE. Between the trimmed V and J ends, which lost 0 bases and 5 bases, there was a span of 11 bases. The CDR3 sequence is CASSVGGTVETQYF. The CDR3 coding sequence is TGTGCCAGCAGCGTAGGCGGGACGGTGGAGACCCAGTACTTC.

There are many counts of this clonotype. The genes are TRBV9 and TRBJ1-4; D is uncertain. The length of the CDR3 is 17 residues. The V gene's germline CDR1 is SGDLS and CDR2 YYNGEE. With 4 bases removed from V and 0 bases from J, the gap between germline ends came to 16 bases. CDR3 nucleotide sequence: TGTGCCAGCAGCTTAAGACAAGGGTTAGCAACTAATGAAAAACTGTTTTTT. This codes for CASSLRQGLATNEKLFF.

This clonotype has ten or more counts. The chain combines TRBV9 with TRBJ1-5; TRBD1 is a possible D gene (6 bases). The CDR3 loop spans 14 amino acids. Germline V gives CDR1 SGDLS, CDR2 YYNGEE. Between the trimmed V and J ends, which lost 4 bases and 8 bases, there was a span of 16 bases. The CDR3 DNA sequence: TGTGCCAGCAGCCTTACAGGGTCCGGTGAGCCCCAGCATTTT. This gives the protein CASSLTGSGEPQHF.

This clonotype was seen ten or more times. The chain links TRBV9 to TRBJ2-5; unclear D gene. CDR3 length equals 14 residues. CDR1 SGDLS and CDR2 YYNGEE come from the germline V gene. V gave up 0 bases and J gave up 3 bases, with 9 bases separating them. CDR3 protein: CASSVEQEKETQYF. The CDR3 DNA sequence: TGTGCCAGCAGCGTAGAGCAGGAGAAAGAGACCCAGTACTTC.

The table lists this clonotype with many counts. The chain carries TRBV9 and TRBJ2-2, with 8 bases fitting TRBD2. Germline V gives CDR1 SGDLS, CDR2 YYNGEE. V shed 4 bases and J 7 bases; nucleotides not matched to a gene: 12. The CDR3 loop spans 16 amino acids. The CDR3 nucleotides read TGTGCCAGCAGCTTCCTAGCGGGCCCTCGCGGCGGGGAGCTGTTTTTT. Translating it yields CASSFLAGPRGGELFF.

The table lists this clonotype with many counts. The chain couples TRBV9 to TRBJ2-1; D ambiguous. CDR1 and CDR2 (germline): SGDLS, YYNGEE. V dropped 0 bases and J dropped 0 bases, with 10 bases sitting between them. This CDR3 comprises 16 residues. In DNA, the CDR3 is TGTGCCAGCAGCGTAGATCCGGCCCGCTCCTACAATGAGCAGTTCTTC. This encodes CASSVDPARSYNEQFF.